This T cell receptor beta chain was recorded in a study of PD-1 blockade in classical Hodgkin lymphoma. Noted time point: cycle 4 day 1 (C4D1), after 6 weeks of nivolumab. Each and every patient relapsed after autologous stem cell transplantation, and patients got differing brentuximab vedotin exposure. Repertoires were generated with immunoSEQ multiplex PCR, while TCRdb's copy carries only in-frame clones and drops some. The profile shows some 100,000 clones, more than 85% of them singletons. CDR1 MDHEN and CDR2 SYDVKM come from the germline V gene. CDR3 size: 15 residues. V gave up 2 bases and J gave up 9 bases; unmatched junction bases: 10.

This sequence originates from a human donor with classical Hodgkin lymphoma. Sequences were derived from peripheral blood mononuclear cells (PBMCs), sampled before the fourth cycle of nivolumab. The rearrangement joins TRBV28 to TRBJ2-7; 10 nucleotides line up with TRBD1. For the CDR3, the DNA is TGTGCCAGCAGTTTAATCGCCGGGGACAGGGGACGGCAGTACTTC. It is translated as CASSLIAGDRGRQYF.